Each of the 15 T cell receptor beta chains below was sequenced from the same sample in a study of T-cell reconstitution after alpha-beta-depleted transplantation in children. Preparation of the TCRbeta library used unique molecular identifiers. TCRdb itself ran the PCR reads through MiXCR, one entry per CDR3 protein. The table includes some 200,000 distinct CDR3 sequences, approximately 11% detected once. The sample here was PBMCs, taken before TCRalphabeta/CD19-depleted stem cell transplant. The receptors here all came from a child less than two years old with acute myeloid leukemia, due to receive a stem cell transplant.

This clonotype occurred many times. The chain couples TRBV6-1 to TRBJ1-2; D not certain. Germline assignment: CDR1 MNHNS and CDR2 SASEGT. The CDR3 length is 13 residues. V was trimmed by 9 bases and J by 1 base, leaving 12 bases between them. CDR3 region: CASRENFNYGYTF. The CDR3 DNA reads TGTGCCAGTAGGGAAAACTTTAACTATGGCTACACCTTC.

This clonotype was seen a handful of times. The rearrangement links TRBV2 to TRBJ2-7; a possible D gene is TRBD1 (6 bases). Germline values: CDR1 SNHLY, CDR2 FYNNEI. The CDR3 contains 14 residues. Trimming removed 10 bases at V and 0 bases at J, with 16 bases between. The DNA for the CDR3 is TGTGCCACCGCTTTGGGGGCTTCCTCCTACGAGCAGTACTTC. Protein: CATALGASSYEQYF.

This clonotype has at least ten counts. The rearrangement uses TRBV20-1 and TRBJ1-5; 7 bases fit TRBD1. V shed 6 bases and J 2 bases; nucleotides not matched to a gene: 7. Germline loops: CDR1 DFQATT, CDR2 SNEGSKA (reference sequence). CDR3 length: 14 residues. This CDR3 reads CSAYDRDGNQPQHF. In nucleotides, the CDR3 is TGCAGTGCCTATGACAGGGATGGCAATCAGCCCCAGCATTTT.

This sequence joins TRBV28 and TRBJ2-7; D unclear. V lost 3 bases to trimming and J lost 2 bases, with 11 bases between them. Germline lookup yields CDR1 MDHEN and CDR2 SYDVKM. The CDR3 contains 14 residues. The CDR3, as DNA: TGTGCCAGCAGTTTTTCGGGTGCCACCTACGAGCAGTACTTC. Translating gives CASSFSGATYEQYF.

This clonotype was picked up many times. This chain connects TRBV11-2 to TRBJ1-6, with D perhaps TRBD1 (5 bases). The CDR3 totals 18 residues. Trimming removed 0 bases at V and 6 bases at J, with 18 bases between. Germline CDR1 and CDR2: SGHAT and FQNNGV. This CDR3 is CASSLERLRVVGNSPLHF. The CDR3 coding sequence is TGTGCCAGCAGCTTAGAACGCCTCAGGGTTGTGGGTAATTCACCCCTCCACTTT.

Many counts were recorded for this clonotype. This chain links TRBV7-9 with TRBJ2-7; perhaps D is TRBD1 or TRBD2 (5 bases each). Germline loops: CDR1 SEHNR, CDR2 FQNEAQ (reference sequence). The CDR3 sequence is 14 residues long. Trimming stripped 4 bases from V and 2 bases from J, with 12 bases between. This CDR3 is CASSSDWGTYEQYF. The CDR3 nucleotides read TGTGCCAGCAGCTCAGACTGGGGGACCTACGAGCAGTACTTC. The full variable domain, completed using reference TRBV7-9 and TRBJ2-7, is DTGVSQNPRHKITKRGQNVTFRCDPISEHNRLYWYRQTLGQGPEFLTYFQNEAQLEKSRLLSDRFSAERPKGSFSTLEIQRTEQGDSAMYLCASSSDWGTYEQYFGPGTRLTVT.

This clonotype was seen repeatedly, ten times or more. In nucleotides, the CDR3 is TGTGCCAGCAGCTTAGTTAGAGGGAGGGCTTATGAGCAGTTCTTC. It encodes CASSLVRGRAYEQFF. The chain joins TRBV11-2 to TRBJ2-1, with 7 positions matching TRBD2. J gave up 8 bases and V 1 base, and 8 bases lay outside the gene matches. Germline CDR1 reads SGHAT; CDR2 reads FQNNGV. This CDR3 comprises 15 residues.

This clonotype has ten or more counts. The chain employs TRBV3-1 and TRBJ1-5, with D perhaps TRBD1 (5 bases). The V end lost 1 base, the J end lost 0 bases, and 7 bases lay between the germline ends. Germline-derived CDR1 and CDR2 are LGHDT and YNNKEL (reference sequence). The CDR3 is made up of 15 amino acids. CDR3 loop: CASSQAGNSNQPQHF. The CDR3 bases are TGTGCCAGCAGCCAAGCAGGGAATAGCAATCAGCCCCAGCATTTT. Variable domain in full (rest from reference TRBV3-1 and TRBJ1-5): DTAVSQTPKYLVTQMGNDKSIKCEQNLGHDTMYWYKQDSKKFLKIMFSYNNKELIINETVPNRFSPKSPDKAHLNLHINSLELGDSAVYFCASSQAGNSNQPQHFGDGTRLSIL.

This clonotype was found a few times. The chain employs TRBV5-1 and TRBJ2-1; 14 bases map to TRBD2. This CDR3 spans 17 amino acids. Trimming cost V 1 base and J 4 bases; bases outside gene matches: 4. Germline CDR1 is SGHRS and CDR2 is YFSETQ. The CDR3 sequence: CASSLSTSGRGYNEQFF. The CDR3 DNA follows: TGCGCCAGCAGCTTGTCGACTAGCGGGAGGGGTTACAATGAGCAGTTCTTC.

This clonotype was detected ten times or more. The V call is TRBV5-1, the J call TRBJ2-6; tentative D call: TRBD1 (5 bases). Germline V gives CDR1 SGHRS, CDR2 YFSETQ. Trimming cost V 0 bases and J 1 base, with 11 bases left between them. The CDR3 is 17 residues long. CDR3 nucleotide sequence: TGCGCCAGCAGCTTGGCAGGGTATCAATCTGGGGCCAACGTCCTGACTTTC. As protein: CASSLAGYQSGANVLTF. The full variable domain, with the rest looked up from reference TRBV5-1 and TRBJ2-6, is KAGVTQTPRYLIKTRGQQVTLSCSPISGHRSVSWYQQTPGQGLQFLFEYFSETQRNKGNFPGRFSGRQFSNSRSEMNVSTLELGDSALYLCASSLAGYQSGANVLTFGAGSRLTVL.

There are many counts of this clonotype. The rearrangement uses TRBV7-9 and TRBJ2-3; D remains unclear. This CDR3 is built from 12 residues. V lost 6 bases, J lost 4 bases, and 8 bases lay in between. Looked up from germline, CDR1 is SEHNR and CDR2 is FQNEAQ (reference sequence). CDR3 amino acids: CASSTFADTQYF. In nucleotides, the CDR3 is TGTGCCAGCAGTACCTTCGCAGATACGCAGTATTTT.

This clonotype was found many times. The rearrangement links TRBV7-2 to TRBJ1-2; a possible D gene is TRBD1 (5 bases). With 4 bases removed from V and 8 bases from J, the gap between germline ends came to 17 bases. The CDR3 is 14 residues long. The germline V gene has CDR1 SGHTA and CDR2 FQGNSA. CDR3 region: CASSYWGAKDGYTF. CDR3 DNA sequence: TGTGCCAGCAGCTATTGGGGCGCGAAAGACGGCTACACCTTC. The full variable domain, completed using reference TRBV7-2 and TRBJ1-2, is GAGVSQSPSNKVTEKGKDVELRCDPISGHTALYWYRQSLGQGLEFLIYFQGNSAPDKSGLPSDRFSAERTGGSVSTLTIQRTQQEDSAVYLCASSYWGAKDGYTFGSGTRLTVV.

This clonotype was counted many times. V is TRBV19 and J is TRBJ1-4; no clear D. Germline V gene sequence: CDR1 LNHDA, CDR2 SQIVND (reference sequence). Trimming took off 1 base at V and 5 bases at J, with 5 bases between the two ends. CDR3 size: 13 residues. The CDR3 is CASSIAGNEKLFF. CDR3 DNA sequence: TGTGCCAGTAGTATAGCGGGGAATGAAAAACTGTTTTTT. The full variable domain, in which reference TRBV19 and TRBJ1-4 provide the parts outside the CDR3, is DGGITQSPKYLFRKEGQNVTLSCEQNLNHDAMYWYRQDPGQGLRLIYYSQIVNDFQKGDIAEGYSVSREKKESFPLTVTSAQKNPTAFYLCASSIAGNEKLFFGSGTQLSVL.

This clonotype came up many times. The rearrangement links TRBV29-1 to TRBJ1-2, with 7 bases fitting TRBD1. This CDR3 has 12 residues. V was pared by 8 bases and J by 1 base, with 4 bases of the junction left unmatched. Per germline, CDR1 SQVTM and CDR2 ANQGSEA. In nucleotides, the CDR3 is TGCAGCACCCGGGACAGTAACTATGGCTACACCTTC. It translates to CSTRDSNYGYTF.

This clonotype was seen many times. This chain links TRBV10-3 with TRBJ2-3; possibly TRBD1 for D (6 bases). Trimming removed 6 bases at V and 3 bases at J, with 13 bases between. CDR1 and CDR2 (germline): ENHRY, SYGVKD. The CDR3 loop spans 14 amino acids. CDR3 sequence: CAIRGDIFTDTQYF. CDR3 sequence (DNA): TGTGCCATCAGGGGGGACATTTTTACAGATACGCAGTATTTT.